The next 25 T cell receptor beta chains were all read from a single sample in a study of T cells in Graves' hyperthyroidism and ophthalmopathy. Regions amplified from RNA transcripts were the TCR beta CDR3 regions. The HTBI primer set served for first-round RT-PCR of the TCR CDR3. TCRdb used MiXCR to reprocess the multiplex PCR reads, holding one entry per CDR3 protein. Of 37,000 or so distinct CDR3 sequences listed, under 60% were seen once; the top ten hold around a sixth. Material: blood. The source of these receptors is a man aged 40-50 years with Graves' ophthalmopathy.

This clonotype was counted between two and nine times. The chain joins TRBV29-1 to TRBJ2-1; TRBD1 is a possible D gene (5 bases). Germline V gene data show CDR1 as SQVTM and CDR2 as ANQGSEA. This CDR3 spans 11 amino acids. V gave up 5 bases and J gave up 11 bases, with 13 bases separating them. The chain's CDR3 is CSVTTARKQFF. CDR3 in DNA: TGCAGCGTTACGACAGCCCGCAAGCAGTTCTTC.

This clonotype was observed at least ten times. This chain joins TRBV28 and TRBJ2-5, with TRBD2 matching 8 bases. The CDR3 extends over 17 amino acids. The V gene end was trimmed by 3 bases and the J gene end by 1 base; junction bases not matched to a gene: 10. The germline V gene encodes CDR1 MDHEN and CDR2 SYDVKM. The CDR3 DNA reads TGTGCCAGCAGTTTTGGTGTAGGTAGCGGGACCCAAGAGACCCAGTACTTC. This gives the protein CASSFGVGSGTQETQYF.

This clonotype appeared once. The chain couples TRBV20-1 to TRBJ2-7; D possibly corresponds to TRBD1 (5 bases). The germline CDR1 and CDR2 sequences are DFQATT and SNEGSKA (reference sequence). This CDR3 has 13 residues. Trimming removed 6 bases at V and 2 bases at J, with 14 bases between. The CDR3 coding sequence is TGCAGTGCCACAGACAGCGAAACCTACGAGCAGTACTTC. This gives the protein CSATDSETYEQYF.

The chain couples TRBV28 to TRBJ1-1, with a weak D call TRBD1 (6 bases). Per germline, CDR1 MDHEN and CDR2 SYDVKM. Trimming stripped 6 bases from V and 0 bases from J, with 23 bases between. The CDR3 consists of 18 residues. The CDR3 sequence: CASRGRMRGDRMNTEAFF. The CDR3 DNA is TGTGCCAGCAGAGGTCGAATGAGGGGGGATCGAATGAACACTGAAGCTTTCTTT.

Remarks on this clonotype: A much larger clone differs by one base, so this may be a read error. The chain has TRBV11-3 and TRBJ2-5, with TRBD2 as a possible D gene (6 bases). Germline CDR1 reads SGHNT; CDR2 reads YENEEA. V lost 8 bases, J lost 2 bases, and 18 bases lay in between. The CDR3 length is 15 residues. The CDR3 DNA follows: TGTGCCAGCTCACCAGGGTCAGGGAGGCAAGAGACCCAGTACTTC. It is translated as CASSPGSGRQETQYF.

Of note for this clonotype: Mismatch with germline at one junction end may stem from a read error. The gene calls are TRBV7-9 and TRBJ2-3, with D possibly being TRBD2 (6 bases). The CDR3 contains 14 residues. CDR1 is SEHNR, CDR2 FQNEAQ, per germline (reference sequence). As DNA, the CDR3 is TGTGCCAGCTTCGGAGGGGCGGCCACAGATACGCAGTACTTT. Protein: CASFGGAATDTQYF.

The rearrangement joins TRBV24-1 to TRBJ1-4; D may be TRBD1 (6 bases). CDR3 length: 14 amino acids. V dropped 6 bases and J dropped 8 bases, with 15 bases sitting between them. Germline CDR1 KGHDR, CDR2 SFDVKD. In nucleotides, the CDR3 is TGTGCCACCAGTTCCAGGGGAGAGGGGGAAAAACTGTTTTTT. Its protein is CATSSRGEGEKLFF.

This clonotype has a single count. Germline is not matched at one junction end, which may reflect a read error. The CDR3 coding sequence is TGTGCCAGCAGCGCCGGGTCCTGGACGGCTGGGGCCAACGTCCTGACTTTC. Encoded protein: CASSAGSWTAGANVLTF. V usage is TRBV5-1 and J usage is TRBJ2-6; D not resolved. This CDR3 comprises 17 residues. Germline V gene data show CDR1 as SGHRS and CDR2 as YFSETQ.

With regard to this clonotype: The junction shows a germline mismatch at one end, possibly a read error. The rearrangement joins TRBV6-4 to TRBJ1-1; TRBD1 aligns across 7 bases. The CDR3 extends over 14 amino acids. Germline assignment: CDR1 MRHNA and CDR2 SNTAGT. CDR3 sequence: CASSQTGMGTEACF. The DNA for the CDR3 is TGTGCCAGCAGCCAGACAGGGATGGGGACTGAAGCTTGCTTT.

This clonotype was observed many times. This chain joins TRBV6-6 and TRBJ2-7; possibly TRBD1 or TRBD2 for D (5 bases each). In germline, CDR1 is MNHNY, CDR2 SVGAGI (reference sequence). The CDR3 covers 13 residues. V gave up 6 bases and J gave up 6 bases, with 15 bases separating them. The CDR3 reads CASRTGTRSEQYF. In nucleotides, the CDR3 is TGTGCCAGCAGAACCGGGACCAGGAGCGAGCAGTACTTC.

By share of the sample, this clonotype is medium-sized (0.01 to 0.1%). This chain connects TRBV9 to TRBJ2-1; tentatively, D is TRBD2 (5 bases). The CDR3 loop spans 15 amino acids. V lost 1 base and J lost 0, with 8 bases in between. Per germline, CDR1 SGDLS and CDR2 YYNGEE. The CDR3 sequence is CASSVSGFSYNEQFF. The CDR3 nucleotides are TGTGCCAGCAGCGTAAGCGGATTCTCCTACAATGAGCAGTTCTTC.

This chain joins TRBV19 and TRBJ1-6; no definite D call. Trimming took 5 bases from V and 8 from J, leaving 13 bases between them. Germline assignment: CDR1 LNHDA and CDR2 SQIVND (reference sequence). This CDR3 has 14 amino acids. CDR3: CASSLQPGDSPLHF. DNA for the CDR3: TGTGCCAGTAGTTTACAGCCTGGCGATTCACCCCTCCACTTT. Complete variable domain (other parts from reference TRBV19 and TRBJ1-6): DGGITQSPKYLFRKEGQNVTLSCEQNLNHDAMYWYRQDPGQGLRLIYYSQIVNDFQKGDIAEGYSVSREKKESFPLTVTSAQKNPTAFYLCASSLQPGDSPLHFGNGTRLTVT.

This clonotype was counted only a few times. A read error is possible here, since a much larger clone lies one base away. As the CDR3 is not closed by the conserved phenylalanine or tryptophan, this likely results from a read error. The chain has TRBV28 and TRBJ1-2, with 7 bases fitting TRBD1. With 7 bases clipped from V and 6 bases from J, the junction kept 8 bases outside the gene matches. The length of the CDR3 is 13 residues. CDR1 and CDR2 (germline): MDHEN, SYDVKM. This chain's CDR3 is CASTTNRGDGYTL. DNA of the CDR3: TGTGCCAGCACTACCAACAGGGGAGATGGCTACACCCTC.

This clonotype was counted ten times or more. The chain uses TRBV7-9 and TRBJ1-3, with a possible D match to TRBD1 (5 bases). The CDR3 has 15 amino acids. With 3 bases removed from V and 3 bases from J, the gap between germline ends came to 12 bases. The germline gives CDR1 SEHNR, CDR2 FQNEAQ (reference sequence). CDR3 loop: CASSLAGTGGNTIYF. The CDR3 nucleotides are TGTGCCAGCAGCTTGGCCGGGACGGGTGGAAACACCATATATTTT.

This clonotype came up many times. J is TRBJ2-5 and V is TRBV20-1; D is unresolved. The CDR3 covers 13 residues. Germline CDR1 reads DFQATT; CDR2 reads SNEGSKA (reference sequence). Deletions cut 7 bases from V and 7 bases from J, with 19 bases between. The CDR3 loop is CSGTRMGFGTQYF. The DNA for the CDR3 is TGCAGTGGGACGAGGATGGGATTTGGGACCCAGTACTTC.

This clonotype has a handful of counts. J is TRBJ2-7 and V is TRBV2; D call uncertain. Germline CDR1 and CDR2: SNHLY and FYNNEI. Trimming left V 4 bases short and J 3 bases short, with 7 bases between. The CDR3 consists of 12 residues. CDR3: CASSAEVYEQYF. The CDR3 DNA sequence: TGTGCCAGCAGTGCCGAGGTCTACGAGCAGTACTTC.

This clonotype showed up many times. The chain links TRBV30 to TRBJ1-1; D possibly corresponds to TRBD1 (5 bases). This CDR3 has 13 amino acids. Trimming took 2 bases from V and 1 from J, leaving 8 bases between them. The germline CDR1 and CDR2 sequences are GTSNPN and SVGIG (reference sequence). The CDR3 protein is CAWSSGGNTEAFF. Written as DNA, the CDR3 is TGTGCCTGGAGTTCCGGGGGGAACACTGAAGCTTTCTTT.

The V gene is TRBV20-1, the J gene TRBJ1-5, with 7 bases lining up with TRBD1. This CDR3 contains 12 residues. From germline, CDR1 is DFQATT and CDR2 SNEGSKA (reference sequence). The CDR3 DNA sequence: TGCAGCCCCGGGACAGGCAATCAGCCCCAGCATTTT. Amino acids: CSPGTGNQPQHF.

The chain recombines TRBV7-2 with TRBJ2-6; D gene ambiguous. Per germline, CDR1 SGHTA and CDR2 FQGNSA. With 5 bases removed from V and 3 bases from J, the gap between germline ends came to 2 bases. CDR3 size: 12 residues. CDR3 loop: CASSGGANVLTF. CDR3 DNA: TGTGCCAGCAGCGGTGGGGCCAACGTCCTGACTTTC.

V gene TRBV19 combines with J gene TRBJ1-1; D unclear. The CDR3 is 15 amino acids. Per the germline V gene, CDR1 is LNHDA and CDR2 is SQIVND (reference sequence). With 9 bases removed from V and 0 bases from J, the gap between germline ends came to 17 bases. CDR3 loop: CASNPGVRLNTEAFF. The CDR3 DNA reads TGTGCCAGCAACCCGGGAGTTCGGCTGAACACTGAAGCTTTCTTT.

Ten or more counts support this clonotype. The chain couples TRBV4-1 to TRBJ1-1; 8 nucleotides match TRBD1. The CDR3 consists of 17 residues. Trimming removed 0 bases from V and 8 bases from J; junction bases left unmatched: 14. Germline CDR1 reads MGHRA; CDR2 reads YSYEKL. This chain's CDR3 is CASSQEFPAAGQVEAFF. The DNA for the CDR3 is TGCGCCAGCAGCCAAGAATTCCCCGCGGCGGGACAGGTGGAAGCTTTCTTT.

This clonotype came up once. The chain uses TRBV7-9 and TRBJ2-3; unclear D gene. The germline gives CDR1 SEHNR, CDR2 FQNEAQ (reference sequence). Trimming cost V 0 bases and J 2 bases, with 15 bases left between them. The CDR3 extends over 17 amino acids. CDR3 amino acids: CASSLASGECNTDTQYF. In DNA form, the CDR3 reads TGTGCCAGCAGCTTAGCCTCAGGAGAGTGTAACACAGATACGCAGTATTTT.

Many counts were recorded for this clonotype. The chain recombines TRBV6-2 or TRBV6-3 with TRBJ2-1; 7 bases fit TRBD1. V shed 10 bases, J shed 7 bases, and the junction held 10 bases outside the gene matches. This CDR3 contains 13 residues. Germline V gene lookup returns CDR1 MNHEY and CDR2 SVGEGT. This CDR3 is CATTHRGANEQFF. CDR3 bases: TGTGCCACCACCCACAGGGGAGCGAATGAGCAGTTCTTC.

This clonotype was detected only a few times. The J gene is TRBJ2-5, the V gene TRBV20-1; no clear D gene. Trimming stripped 0 bases from V and 9 bases from J, with 14 bases between. The germline V gene encodes CDR1 DFQATT and CDR2 SNEGSKA (reference sequence). The CDR3 consists of 13 residues. The CDR3 DNA sequence: TGCAGTGCTAGAGAGGCAGTCAATCAGCCCCAGTACTTC. Protein: CSAREAVNQPQYF.

Comment on this clonotype: A read error may be the cause here, since a much bigger clone is one base away. The chain recombines TRBV4-1 with TRBJ2-2; 9 bases agree with TRBD1. The J segment lost 9 bases and the V segment lost 4 bases, leaving 12 bases of the junction unmatched. This CDR3 has 16 residues. Germline CDR1 reads MGHRA; CDR2 reads YSYEKL. The CDR3 sequence: CASSRVLMDRGRELFF. As DNA, the CDR3 is TGCGCCAGCAGCCGAGTCCTAATGGACAGGGGACGGGAGCTGTTTTTT.